The sequence of this TCR beta chain was determined in a study of T cells after yellow fever vaccination. The CDR3 loop spans 16 amino acids. Trimming took 8 bases from V and 5 from J; bases not matched to a gene: 16. Germline values: CDR1 MNHEY, CDR2 SMNVEV (reference sequence). A universal primer site and UMIs were added as TCR cDNA was made by 5'RACE template switching. TCRdb passed the 5' RACE reads through MiXCR, listing each CDR3 protein once. The profile shows some 350,000 distinct CDR3 sequences, 3% to 4.5% of them singletons. This clonotype showed up just a few times. Here the sequenced sample was PBMCs, taken 5 days after the yellow fever booster vaccination. V and J are TRBV27 and TRBJ1-2; 8 bases fit TRBD1. This TCR was recovered from a man in his late teens or twenties who received the YFV17D yellow fever vaccine. CDR3 nucleotides: TGTGCCAGCTTTGGACAGGGATCCCCGATACGGTATGGCTACACCTTC. It translates to CASFGQGSPIRYGYTF.